This TCR beta chain is drawn from a study of early T cells in non-severe SARS-CoV-2 infection. Overall study context: Unsorted whole-blood RNA was sequenced in bulk, leaving chains unpaired. Study-wide findings and caveats: There was a bias toward anti-spike CD8 responses in VDJdb matching, which missed private and CD4 specificities.

This clonotype was seen ten or more times. Its antigen remains unidentified. Individual cDNA molecules received unique molecular identifiers during library preparation. TCRdb passed the 5' RACE reads through MiXCR, listing each CDR3 protein once. The sample contains approximately 81,000 distinct CDR3 sequences, more than 5% of which appear only once. The CDR3 length is 12 residues. Germline assignment: CDR1 LNHDA and CDR2 SQIVND (reference sequence). V was clipped by 5 bases and J by 1 base, with 6 bases between them. This chain links TRBV19 with TRBJ2-7; D not resolved. The sequence was collected from an adult who was a healthcare worker with PCR-confirmed SARS-CoV-2 infection or an uninfected control (not recorded which). Sequences were obtained from whole blood. For the CDR3, the DNA is TGTGCCAGTAGTTCAGCGTCCTACGAGCAGTACTTC. Protein sequence: CASSSASYEQYF.